These 23 T cell receptor beta chains came from one sample sequenced in a study of tumor-infiltrating lymphocytes in oesophageal squamous cell carcinoma (dated by TCRdb to about 2016). The library was produced with PCR. The sequencer was an Illumina HiSeq 2000. The public reads were quality trimmed at Q25 with fastp and then assembled into clones with MiXCR by TCRdb, keeping productive beta chains. Here each entry gathers all rows of one CDR3 protein and keeps the most common genes and DNA. This sample holds about 15,000 distinct CDR3 sequences; roughly 50% were observed only once. Roughly 20% of the sample is in the top ten clones. The sequencing sample was made of esophageal tumor tissue. These receptors originate from a male donor with esophageal squamous cell carcinoma.

This clonotype was seen repeatedly, ten times or more. This sequence joins TRBV2 and TRBJ2-3; perhaps TRBD2 as D (5 bases). Trimming took 1 base from V and 1 from J, leaving 9 bases between them. The germline gives CDR1 SNHLY, CDR2 FYNNEI. The CDR3 is 15 residues long. The CDR3: CASSEEGGRTDTQYF. DNA of the CDR3: TGTGCCAGCAGTGAAGAAGGCGGGCGCACAGATACGCAGTATTTT.

This clonotype was counted ten times or more. The chain combines TRBV11-3 with TRBJ2-1, with 11 bases matching TRBD2. V was clipped by 5 bases and J by 4 bases; unmatched bases: 4. CDR3 length: 15 residues. The germline V gene has CDR1 SGHNT and CDR2 YENEEA. CDR3 sequence (DNA): TGTGCCAGCAGCCTGGGGACTAGCGGTTACAATGAGCAGTTCTTC. Translation gives CASSLGTSGYNEQFF.

About this clonotype: This likely comes from a read error, as the CDR3 has no conserved phenylalanine or tryptophan at its end. No DNA is shown, since the ends of the CDR3 on it are uncertain; the CDR3 is the one TCRdb lists. This sequence joins TRBV10-3 and TRBJ2-3; TRBD2, the table's D call, was not compared with the DNA. The CDR3 length equals 15 residues, ends included. CDR1 and CDR2 from the germline V gene are ENHRY and SYGVKD. CDR3 region: CAISEPYQETQYFGP.

The gene calls are TRBV7-2 and TRBJ2-3; 14 positions match TRBD2. The last part of the DNA fits TRBJ2-1 better; the J call may be wrong. Germline CDR1 is SGHTA and CDR2 is FQGNSA. The CDR3 consists of 16 residues. CDR3 amino acids: CASSRGTSGRVDEQFF. The DNA of the CDR3 is TGTGCCAGCAGCCGGGGGACTAGCGGGAGAGTAGATGAGCAGTTCTTC.

The rearrangement uses TRBV7-2 and TRBJ2-6; D is ambiguous. Trimming removed 5 bases at V and 0 bases at J, with 8 bases between. CDR1 and CDR2 from the germline V gene are SGHTA and FQGNSA. The CDR3 contains 15 residues. The CDR3 loop is CASSLLVSGANVLTF. In DNA, the CDR3 is TGTGCCAGCAGCCTCCTCGTCTCTGGGGCCAACGTCCTGACTTTC.

This chain uses TRBV28 with TRBJ2-1; perhaps D is TRBD1 or TRBD2 (5 bases each). Germline V gene sequence: CDR1 MDHEN, CDR2 SYDVKM. CDR3 length equals 15 residues. V was clipped by 2 bases and J by 1 base, with 9 bases between them. The CDR3 reads CASSLGGRSYNEQFF. The CDR3 region has the DNA TGTGCCAGCAGTTTAGGGGGAAGGTCCTACAATGAGCAGTTCTTC.

In this sample, this clonotype is medium-sized. The chain carries TRBV7-2 and TRBJ1-2; 9 nucleotides match TRBD1. The CDR3 has 14 residues. Trimming cost V 6 bases and J 4 bases; bases outside gene matches: 6. Looked up from germline, CDR1 is SGHTA and CDR2 is FQGNSA. The CDR3, as DNA: TGTGCCAGCAGAGAGGGGACAGGGCGCTATGGCTACACCTTC. Its protein is CASREGTGRYGYTF.

The chain links TRBV7-8 to TRBJ2-5, with D perhaps being TRBD1 or TRBD2 (5 bases each). The CDR3 totals 13 residues. V was trimmed by 3 bases and J by 4 bases, leaving 9 bases between them. The V gene's germline CDR1 is SGHVS and CDR2 FQNEAQ. The CDR3 sequence is CASSFGTVETQYF. The CDR3 DNA follows: TGTGCCAGCAGCTTCGGGACGGTAGAGACCCAGTACTTC.

This clonotype came up many times. The rearrangement joins TRBV4-2 to TRBJ2-7, with 8 bases fitting TRBD2. Germline V lookup: CDR1 LGHNA, CDR2 YNFKEQ. This CDR3 has 16 residues. Losses at the gene ends were 0 bases for V and 0 bases for J; bases not matched to a gene: 4. CDR3 amino acids: CASSQDLGTSSYEQYF. CDR3 DNA: TGTGCCAGCAGCCAAGATCTGGGGACTAGCTCCTACGAGCAGTACTTC.

The rearrangement uses TRBV7-2 and TRBJ2-7; no firm D call. Gene TRBJ2-1 matches the end of the DNA better, so the J call may be wrong. Germline lookup yields CDR1 SGHTA and CDR2 FQGNSA. The CDR3 covers 11 residues. The CDR3 loop is CASSLHYEQFF. Written as DNA, the CDR3 is TGTGCCAGCAGTCTCCACTACGAGCAGTTCTTC.

This chain links TRBV5-6 with TRBJ2-1; 7 nucleotides align to TRBD2. The better agreement between TRBJ2-7 and the DNA end casts doubt on the J call. This CDR3 region has 16 residues. Germline V CDR1 and CDR2: SGHDT, YYEEEE. The DNA for the CDR3 is TGTGCCAGCAGCTCCCCAGGCGGGGGAAGCTCCTACGAGCAGTACTTC. Translation gives CASSSPGGGSSYEQYF.

This clonotype has more than one count but fewer than ten. V gene TRBV7-8 combines with J gene TRBJ2-7; D possibly uses TRBD1 or TRBD2 (5 bases each). The closer fit of TRBJ2-1 to the DNA end suggests the J call may be wrong. Germline loops: CDR1 SGHVS, CDR2 FQNEAQ. The CDR3 spans 13 residues. Here the CDR3 reads CASSLSQGAEQFF. The CDR3 nucleotides read TGTGCCAGCAGCTTGAGCCAGGGAGCGGAGCAGTTCTTC.

The chain uses TRBV7-3 and TRBJ2-1; D tentatively fits TRBD1 or TRBD2 (5 bases each). The end of the DNA is better explained by TRBJ2-5, so the J call may be wrong. CDR1 is SGHTA and CDR2 is FQGTGA in the germline V gene. The CDR3 length is 14 residues. The CDR3: CASSSWTGPETQYF. As DNA, the CDR3 is TGTGCCAGCAGCTCCTGGACGGGGCCGGAGACCCAGTACTTC.

This clonotype is termed medium-sized. The V gene is TRBV5-8, the J gene TRBJ2-7, with D possibly matching TRBD2 (5 bases). CDR1 SGHTS and CDR2 YDEGEE come from the germline V gene. The germline V and J ends were trimmed by 4 bases and 4 bases, with 24 bases remaining between them. This CDR3 region has 17 residues. The CDR3 DNA is TGTGCCAGCAGCCTTGGGGAGCCATTTCTCAGAGGTTACGAGCAGTACTTC. It specifies CASSLGEPFLRGYEQYF.

This clonotype was observed once. V gene TRBV7-2 combines with J gene TRBJ2-1; D gene ambiguous. Trimming left V 2 bases short and J 3 bases short, with 5 bases between. This CDR3 has 13 amino acids. Germline V gives CDR1 SGHTA, CDR2 FQGNSA. CDR3 in DNA: TGTGCCAGCAGCTTAAGTCACTACAATGAGCAGTTCTTC. Protein product: CASSLSHYNEQFF.

This clonotype has only one observation. Without the conserved terminal phenylalanine or tryptophan, this CDR3 likely stems from a read error. The genes are TRBV25-1 and TRBJ2-4, with D possibly being TRBD1 (6 bases). Near its end, the DNA agrees better with TRBJ2-5, so the J call may be wrong. This CDR3 comprises 14 residues. Germline CDR1 is MGHDK and CDR2 is SYGVNS. The chain's CDR3 is CASSKLGGGETQYL. The CDR3 DNA reads as TGTGCCAGCAGTAAACTTGGGGGCGGAGAGACCCAGTACTTA.

This clonotype turned up a few times. V and J are TRBV10-3 and TRBJ2-7, with TRBD2 as a possible D gene (7 bases). The better agreement between TRBJ2-5 and the DNA end casts doubt on the J call. The CDR3 contains 15 residues. CDR1 and CDR2 from the germline V gene are ENHRY and SYGVKD. CDR3 nucleotides: TGTGCCATCAGTGAAGGGGGGGCCCAGGGAGAGACCCAGTACTTC. It specifies CAISEGGAQGETQYF.

In its sample, this clonotype was seen a few times. The V gene is TRBV28, the J gene TRBJ2-1; D remains unclear. The J call could be wrong; TRBJ2-7 is a better fit for the DNA end. The CDR3 has 15 amino acids. CDR1 is MDHEN, CDR2 SYDVKM, per germline. The CDR3: CASSLSIRVYGEQYF. CDR3 DNA sequence: TGTGCCAGCAGTTTAAGTATTCGGGTTTATGGGGAGCAGTACTTC.

In DNA, the CDR3 is TGTGCCAGCAGCTCAGCGGGTATCTCCTACGAGCAGTACTTC. This encodes CASSSAGISYEQYF. This chain links TRBV7-3 with TRBJ2-5; TRBD2 might be the D (6 bases). TRBJ2-7 explains the end of the DNA better; the J call may be wrong. The CDR3 is 14 residues long. Germline values: CDR1 SGHTA, CDR2 FQGTGA.

This clonotype was found a few times. The genes are TRBV7-3 and TRBJ2-3; TRBD1 is a possible D gene (5 bases). The V gene's germline CDR1 is SGHTA and CDR2 FQGTGA. This CDR3 is built from 14 residues. The V end was cut by 1 base, the J end by 4 bases, with 9 bases between. The CDR3: CASSLMGHPDTQYF. In DNA form, the CDR3 reads TGTGCCAGCAGCTTAATGGGGCACCCAGATACGCAGTATTTT.

This clonotype was observed many times. The chain employs TRBV7-2 and TRBJ2-7; D uncertain. CDR1 and CDR2 from the germline V gene are SGHTA and FQGNSA. V was shortened by 4 bases and J by 3 bases, with 4 bases between the two germline ends. The CDR3 runs to 11 residues. In nucleotides, the CDR3 is TGTGCCAGCAGCTACCACTACGAGCAGTACTTC. Translated, it gives CASSYHYEQYF.

This clonotype has just a few counts. The chain joins TRBV27 to TRBJ2-1; TRBD1 matches 7 bases. Germline assignment: CDR1 MNHEY and CDR2 SMNVEV (reference sequence). With 6 bases clipped from V and 3 bases from J, the junction kept 8 bases outside the gene matches. The CDR3 has 15 residues. The CDR3: CASRNRGGFYNEQFF. The CDR3 coding sequence is TGTGCCAGCAGGAACAGGGGTGGGTTCTACAATGAGCAGTTCTTC.

This chain joins TRBV18 and TRBJ2-7, with D tentatively TRBD1 (6 bases). Trimming removed 1 base at V and 7 bases at J, with 14 bases between. The CDR3 spans 14 residues. Looked up from germline, CDR1 is KGHSH and CDR2 is LQKENI. The CDR3 loop is CASSPRTDNNEQYF. The CDR3 bases are TGTGCCAGCTCACCACGGACAGACAACAATGAGCAGTACTTC.